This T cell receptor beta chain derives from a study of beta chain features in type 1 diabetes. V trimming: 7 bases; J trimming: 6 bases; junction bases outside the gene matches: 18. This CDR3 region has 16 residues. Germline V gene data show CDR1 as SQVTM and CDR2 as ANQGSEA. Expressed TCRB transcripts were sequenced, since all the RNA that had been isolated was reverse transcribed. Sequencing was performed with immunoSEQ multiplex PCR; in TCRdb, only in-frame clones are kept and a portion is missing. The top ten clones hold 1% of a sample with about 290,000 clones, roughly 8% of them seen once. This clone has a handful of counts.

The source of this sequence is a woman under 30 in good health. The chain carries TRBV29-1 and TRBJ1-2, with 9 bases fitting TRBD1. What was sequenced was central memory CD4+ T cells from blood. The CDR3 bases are TGCAGCGCCGAGGGGGCCCCGGGACAGGGAGCAGATGGCTACACCTTC. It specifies CSAEGAPGQGADGYTF.